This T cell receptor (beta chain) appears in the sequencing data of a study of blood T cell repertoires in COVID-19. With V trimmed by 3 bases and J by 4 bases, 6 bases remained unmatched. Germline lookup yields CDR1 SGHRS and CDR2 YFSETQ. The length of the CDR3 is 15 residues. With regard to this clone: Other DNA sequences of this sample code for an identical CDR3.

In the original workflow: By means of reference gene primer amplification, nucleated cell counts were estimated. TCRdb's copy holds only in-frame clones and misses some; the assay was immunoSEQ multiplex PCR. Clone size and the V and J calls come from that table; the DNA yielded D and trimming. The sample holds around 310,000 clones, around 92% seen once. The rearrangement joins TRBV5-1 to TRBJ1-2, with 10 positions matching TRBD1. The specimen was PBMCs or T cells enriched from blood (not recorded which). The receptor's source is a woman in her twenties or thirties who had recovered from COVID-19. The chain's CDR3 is CASSSGTGAFYGYTF. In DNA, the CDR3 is TGCGCCAGCAGCTCCGGGACAGGGGCTTTCTATGGCTACACCTTC.